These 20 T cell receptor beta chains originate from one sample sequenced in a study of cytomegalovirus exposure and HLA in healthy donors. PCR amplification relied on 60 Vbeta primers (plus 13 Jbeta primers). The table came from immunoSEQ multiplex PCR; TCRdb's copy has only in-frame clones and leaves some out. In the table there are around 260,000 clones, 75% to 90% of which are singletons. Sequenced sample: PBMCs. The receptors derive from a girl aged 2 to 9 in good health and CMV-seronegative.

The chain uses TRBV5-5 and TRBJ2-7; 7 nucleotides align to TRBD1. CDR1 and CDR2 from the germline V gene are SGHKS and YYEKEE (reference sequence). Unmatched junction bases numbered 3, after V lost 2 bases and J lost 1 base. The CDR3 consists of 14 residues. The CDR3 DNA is TGTGCCAGCAGCTTCCAGGGACAGTCCTACGAGCAGTACTTC. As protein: CASSFQGQSYEQYF. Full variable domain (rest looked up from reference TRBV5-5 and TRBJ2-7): DAGVTQSPTHLIKTRGQQVTLRCSPISGHKSVSWYQQVLGQGPQFIFQYYEKEERGRGNFPDRFSARQFPNYSSELNVNALLLGDSALYLCASSFQGQSYEQYFGPGTRLTVT.

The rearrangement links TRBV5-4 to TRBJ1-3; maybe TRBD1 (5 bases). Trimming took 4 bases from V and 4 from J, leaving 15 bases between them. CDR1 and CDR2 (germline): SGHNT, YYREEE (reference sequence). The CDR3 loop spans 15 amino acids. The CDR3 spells CASSLPGGGGNTIYF. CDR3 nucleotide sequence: TGTGCCAGCAGCCTGCCCGGTGGGGGGGGAAACACCATATATTTT.

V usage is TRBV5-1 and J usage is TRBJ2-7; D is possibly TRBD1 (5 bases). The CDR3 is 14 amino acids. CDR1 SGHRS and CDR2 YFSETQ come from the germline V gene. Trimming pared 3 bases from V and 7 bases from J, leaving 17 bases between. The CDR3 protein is CASSYPTEKQEQYF. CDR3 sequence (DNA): TGCGCCAGCAGCTACCCGACAGAAAAACAAGAGCAGTACTTC.

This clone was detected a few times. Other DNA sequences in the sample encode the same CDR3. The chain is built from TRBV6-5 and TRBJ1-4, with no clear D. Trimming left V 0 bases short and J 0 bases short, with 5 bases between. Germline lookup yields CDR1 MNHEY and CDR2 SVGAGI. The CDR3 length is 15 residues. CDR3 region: CASSYSGATNEKLFF. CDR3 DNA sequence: TGTGCCAGCAGTTACTCGGGCGCAACTAATGAAAAACTGTTTTTT.

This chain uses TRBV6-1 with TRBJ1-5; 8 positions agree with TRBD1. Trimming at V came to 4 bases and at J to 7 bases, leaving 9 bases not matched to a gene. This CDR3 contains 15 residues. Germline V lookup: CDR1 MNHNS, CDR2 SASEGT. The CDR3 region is CASSVAQGVGQPQHF. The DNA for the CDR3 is TGTGCCAGCAGTGTAGCACAGGGGGTAGGACAGCCCCAGCATTTT.

CDR3 residues: CASSLGQGGEQYF. CDR3 DNA sequence: TGTGCCAGCAGCTTAGGCCAGGGCGGCGAGCAGTACTTC. The V gene is TRBV11-2, the J gene TRBJ2-7, with a weak D call TRBD1 (5 bases). The ends were cut back, 1 base at V and 6 bases at J, with 10 bases in the middle. The CDR3 is 13 amino acids. Germline lookup yields CDR1 SGHAT and CDR2 FQNNGV.

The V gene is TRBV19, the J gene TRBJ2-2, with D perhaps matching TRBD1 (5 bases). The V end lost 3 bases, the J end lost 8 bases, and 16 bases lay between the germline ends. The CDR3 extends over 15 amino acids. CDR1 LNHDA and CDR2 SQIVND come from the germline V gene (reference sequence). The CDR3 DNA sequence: TGTGCCAGTAGTATTCGGCCAGGGTTTATGGGGGAGCTGTTTTTT. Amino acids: CASSIRPGFMGELFF.

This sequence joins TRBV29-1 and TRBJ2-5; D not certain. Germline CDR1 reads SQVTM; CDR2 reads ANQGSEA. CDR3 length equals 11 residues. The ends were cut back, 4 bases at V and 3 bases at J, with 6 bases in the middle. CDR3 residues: CSVVPEETQYF. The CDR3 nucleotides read TGCAGCGTTGTACCGGAAGAGACCCAGTACTTC.

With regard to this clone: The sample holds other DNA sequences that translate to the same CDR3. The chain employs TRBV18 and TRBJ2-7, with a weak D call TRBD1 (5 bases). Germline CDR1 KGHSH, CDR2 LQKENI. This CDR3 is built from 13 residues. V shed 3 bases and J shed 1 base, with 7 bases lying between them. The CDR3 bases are TGTGCCAGCTCACCGGACAATTCCTACGAGCAGTACTTC. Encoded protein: CASSPDNSYEQYF.

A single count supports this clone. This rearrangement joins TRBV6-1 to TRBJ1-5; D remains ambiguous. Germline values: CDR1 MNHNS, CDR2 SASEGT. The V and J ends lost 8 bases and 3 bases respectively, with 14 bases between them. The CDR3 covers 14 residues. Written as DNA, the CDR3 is TGTGCCAGCCGGTTGTTGCAAACCAATCAGCCCCAGCATTTT. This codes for CASRLLQTNQPQHF.

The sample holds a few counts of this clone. The CDR3 DNA is TGCGCCAGCAGCCAAAAACTAGCGGGGGGAACCTACGAGCAGTACTTC. Its translation: CASSQKLAGGTYEQYF. V is TRBV4-1 and J is TRBJ2-7, with TRBD2 identical over 12 bases. In germline, CDR1 is MGHRA, CDR2 YSYEKL. The CDR3 sequence is 16 residues long. Trimming took 2 bases from V and 2 from J; bases not matched to a gene: 4.

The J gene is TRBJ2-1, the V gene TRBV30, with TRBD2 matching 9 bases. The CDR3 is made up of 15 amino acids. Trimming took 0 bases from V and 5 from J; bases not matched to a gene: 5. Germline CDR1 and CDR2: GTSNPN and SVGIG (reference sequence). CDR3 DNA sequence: TGTGCCTGGAGTGTAGGGCTAGCGGGGCACAATGAGCAGTTCTTC. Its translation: CAWSVGLAGHNEQFF.

CDR3 sequence: CASSSELAGGDNEQFF. For the CDR3, the DNA is TGTGCCAGCAGTTCCGAACTAGCGGGAGGGGACAATGAGCAGTTCTTC. J is TRBJ2-1 and V is TRBV6-5, with 13 bases identical to TRBD2. After removal of 4 bases from V and 5 bases from J, the junction contained 5 bases not matched to a gene. This CDR3 has 16 amino acids. Germline CDR1 and CDR2: MNHEY and SVGAGI.

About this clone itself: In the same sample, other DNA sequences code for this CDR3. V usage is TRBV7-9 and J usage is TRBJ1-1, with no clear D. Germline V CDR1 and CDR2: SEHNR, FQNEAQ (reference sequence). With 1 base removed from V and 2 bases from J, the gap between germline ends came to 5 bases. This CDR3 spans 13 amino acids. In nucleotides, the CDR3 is TGTGCCAGCAGCTTAGTTTTAAACACTGAAGCTTTCTTT. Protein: CASSLVLNTEAFF.

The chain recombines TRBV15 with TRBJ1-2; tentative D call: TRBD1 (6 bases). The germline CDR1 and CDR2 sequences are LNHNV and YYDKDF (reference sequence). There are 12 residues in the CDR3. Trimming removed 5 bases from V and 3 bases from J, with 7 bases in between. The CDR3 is CATSPGDYGYTF. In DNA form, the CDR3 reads TGTGCCACCAGCCCAGGGGACTATGGCTACACCTTC.

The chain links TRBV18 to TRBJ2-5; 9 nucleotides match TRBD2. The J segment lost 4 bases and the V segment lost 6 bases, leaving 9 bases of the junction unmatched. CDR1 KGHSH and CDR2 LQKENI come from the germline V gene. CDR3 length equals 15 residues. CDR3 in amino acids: CASSYGGRARETQYF. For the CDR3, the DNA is TGTGCCAGCTCCTACGGCGGGAGGGCCCGAGAGACCCAGTACTTC.

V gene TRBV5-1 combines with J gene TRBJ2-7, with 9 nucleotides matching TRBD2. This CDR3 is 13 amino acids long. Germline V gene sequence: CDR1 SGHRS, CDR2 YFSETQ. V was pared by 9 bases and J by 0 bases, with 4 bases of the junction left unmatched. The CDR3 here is CATSSGDSYEQYF. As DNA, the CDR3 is TGCGCCACCTCTAGCGGGGACTCCTACGAGCAGTACTTC.

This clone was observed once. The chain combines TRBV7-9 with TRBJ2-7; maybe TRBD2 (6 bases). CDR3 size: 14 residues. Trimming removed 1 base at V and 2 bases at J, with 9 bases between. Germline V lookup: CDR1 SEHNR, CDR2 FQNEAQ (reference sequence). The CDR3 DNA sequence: TGTGCCAGCAGCTTAGAGGGCGGGGCCTACGAGCAGTACTTC. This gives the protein CASSLEGGAYEQYF.

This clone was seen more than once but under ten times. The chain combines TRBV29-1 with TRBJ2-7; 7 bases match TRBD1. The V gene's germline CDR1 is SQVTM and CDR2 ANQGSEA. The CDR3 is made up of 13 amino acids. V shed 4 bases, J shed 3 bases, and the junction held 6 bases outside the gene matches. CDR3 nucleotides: TGCAGCGTTGGGCAGGGGGAAGGCTACGAGCAGTACTTC. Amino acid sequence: CSVGQGEGYEQYF.

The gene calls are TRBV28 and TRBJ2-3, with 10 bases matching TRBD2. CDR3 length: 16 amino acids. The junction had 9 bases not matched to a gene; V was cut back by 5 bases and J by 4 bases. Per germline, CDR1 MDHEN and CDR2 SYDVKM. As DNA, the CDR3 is TGTGCCAGCAGTAGCCCGGCTAGCGGGAGTCCAGATACGCAGTATTTT. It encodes CASSSPASGSPDTQYF. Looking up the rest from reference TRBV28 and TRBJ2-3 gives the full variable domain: DVKVTQSSRYLVKRTGEKVFLECVQDMDHENMFWYRQDPGLGLRLIYFSYDVKMKEKGDIPEGYSVSREKKERFSLILESASTNQTSMYLCASSSPASGSPDTQYFGPGTRLTVL.